The clone carrying this T cell receptor beta chain was picked up one time. Antigen: not known. These data come from a study of shared clonotypes between healthy human individuals. As for the study in general: Donor composition was a couple of women and a few men, aged 18 to 49. Whole-study results and caveats: The study found lower generation probabilities in non-shared clonotypes than in those shared by all four donors.

Germline-derived CDR1 and CDR2 are LGHNA and YSLEER. With 0 bases removed from V and 5 bases from J, the gap between germline ends came to 10 bases. The CDR3 loop spans 15 amino acids. None of the donors, who were healthy HIV-negative adults, had recently had acute infections or vaccinations. Genomic DNA of each subset was evenly split across several immunoSEQ plates. Assay: immunoSEQ multiplex PCR; the TCRdb copy retains only in-frame clones and omits some. Of about 1 million clones in the sample, around 78% were seen once. Sequenced input: memory CD4+ T cells from PBMCs. As for subset: CD45RA-negative fraction. The TCR comes from a man younger than 30 in good health. Some clones in this sample may be carry-over from other donors' samples. This chain links TRBV4-3 with TRBJ1-4; no definite D call. CDR3 amino acids: CASSQEPPPNEKLFF. CDR3 nucleotide sequence: TGCGCCAGCAGCCAAGAGCCCCCGCCAAATGAAAAACTGTTTTTT.